This T cell receptor beta chain derives from a study of regulatory T cells in long-lasting Graves disease. Study-level results: Patients whose Graves' disease persisted exhibited lower TCR diversity than those newly diagnosed. Between persistent patients, fewer than 3,500 public clonotypes were shared, exceeding the approximately 900 shared between new patients. Repertoires from persistent disease leaned toward TRBV28, TRBJ1-2 and TRBJ2-5.

Arm-PCR with iRepertoire HTBI primers amplified the CDR3 regions for these TCR beta libraries. One entry per CDR3 protein results from TCRdb running MiXCR on the multiplex PCR reads. The repertoire holds roughly 410,000 distinct CDR3 sequences, 14% to 15% seen once, with about 7.8% in the top ten. The CDR3 length is 18 residues. Trimming at V came to 2 bases and at J to 4 bases, leaving 12 bases not matched to a gene. Germline loops: CDR1 KGHDR, CDR2 SFDVKD. Noted time point: newly diagnosed GD, antithyroid drugs for less than 3 months. Following extraction of RNA from PBMCs, that RNA was used to make the TCR library. This clonotype was detected a few times. Its antigen is unknown. These same records also appear under a second study, on T cells in Graves' hyperthyroidism and ophthalmopathy.

The sample was peripheral blood mononuclear cells (PBMCs), taken at new diagnosis, from a patient treated with antithyroid drugs. The TCR comes from a woman between 40 and 55 years old with Graves disease. The J gene is TRBJ1-2, the V gene TRBV24-1, with 10 bases identical to TRBD1. This CDR3 reads CATSDSSGGDRGTYGYTF. CDR3 sequence (DNA): TGTGCCACCAGTGATTCCTCCGGGGGGGACAGGGGTACCTATGGCTACACCTTC.